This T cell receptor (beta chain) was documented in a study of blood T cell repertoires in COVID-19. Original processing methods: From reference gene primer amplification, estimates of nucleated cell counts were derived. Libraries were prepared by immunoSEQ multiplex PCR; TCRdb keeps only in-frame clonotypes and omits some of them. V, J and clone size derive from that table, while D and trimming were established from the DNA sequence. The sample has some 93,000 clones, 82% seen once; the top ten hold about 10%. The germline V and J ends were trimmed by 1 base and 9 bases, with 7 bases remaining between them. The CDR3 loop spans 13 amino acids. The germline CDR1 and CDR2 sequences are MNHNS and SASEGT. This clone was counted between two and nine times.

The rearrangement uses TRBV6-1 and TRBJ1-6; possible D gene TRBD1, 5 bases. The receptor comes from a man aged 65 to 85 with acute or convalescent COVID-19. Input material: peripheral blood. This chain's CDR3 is CASSEVQGSPLHF. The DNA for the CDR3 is TGTGCCAGCAGTGAAGTTCAGGGTTCACCCCTCCACTTT.